The clone carrying this TCR beta chain was seen a single time. This CDR3 contains 16 residues. V lost 3 bases, J lost 0 bases, and 10 bases lay in between. Germline V gene sequence: CDR1 SGDLS, CDR2 YYNGEE. Enrolment of Seattle patients took place during active infection, and they were followed longitudinally. The data are from a study of blood T cell repertoires in COVID-19. As for the study in general: Specimens from acute and convalescent COVID-19 originated in the United States, Italy and Spain. T cells, B-cell-depleted T cells, or PBMCs supplied cDNA or gDNA.

Original processing methods: Nucleated cell number was recorded as an estimate derived from reference gene primer amplification. Using immunoSEQ multiplex PCR, the repertoire was profiled, and TCRdb retains in-frame clones only, with some absent. D and trimming were read from the DNA, whereas the V and J calls and clone size are those reported in that table. Of 250,000 to 300,000 clones detected, 91% appear once; the ten largest clones hold approximately 2%. The clonotype was recovered from a woman under 40 with COVID-19, enrolled during active disease. The J gene is TRBJ2-6, the V gene TRBV9; no definite D call. Material: peripheral blood. CDR3 in amino acids: CASSGYSHSGANVLTF. CDR3 bases: TGTGCCAGCAGCGGATATAGCCACTCTGGGGCCAACGTCCTGACTTTC.